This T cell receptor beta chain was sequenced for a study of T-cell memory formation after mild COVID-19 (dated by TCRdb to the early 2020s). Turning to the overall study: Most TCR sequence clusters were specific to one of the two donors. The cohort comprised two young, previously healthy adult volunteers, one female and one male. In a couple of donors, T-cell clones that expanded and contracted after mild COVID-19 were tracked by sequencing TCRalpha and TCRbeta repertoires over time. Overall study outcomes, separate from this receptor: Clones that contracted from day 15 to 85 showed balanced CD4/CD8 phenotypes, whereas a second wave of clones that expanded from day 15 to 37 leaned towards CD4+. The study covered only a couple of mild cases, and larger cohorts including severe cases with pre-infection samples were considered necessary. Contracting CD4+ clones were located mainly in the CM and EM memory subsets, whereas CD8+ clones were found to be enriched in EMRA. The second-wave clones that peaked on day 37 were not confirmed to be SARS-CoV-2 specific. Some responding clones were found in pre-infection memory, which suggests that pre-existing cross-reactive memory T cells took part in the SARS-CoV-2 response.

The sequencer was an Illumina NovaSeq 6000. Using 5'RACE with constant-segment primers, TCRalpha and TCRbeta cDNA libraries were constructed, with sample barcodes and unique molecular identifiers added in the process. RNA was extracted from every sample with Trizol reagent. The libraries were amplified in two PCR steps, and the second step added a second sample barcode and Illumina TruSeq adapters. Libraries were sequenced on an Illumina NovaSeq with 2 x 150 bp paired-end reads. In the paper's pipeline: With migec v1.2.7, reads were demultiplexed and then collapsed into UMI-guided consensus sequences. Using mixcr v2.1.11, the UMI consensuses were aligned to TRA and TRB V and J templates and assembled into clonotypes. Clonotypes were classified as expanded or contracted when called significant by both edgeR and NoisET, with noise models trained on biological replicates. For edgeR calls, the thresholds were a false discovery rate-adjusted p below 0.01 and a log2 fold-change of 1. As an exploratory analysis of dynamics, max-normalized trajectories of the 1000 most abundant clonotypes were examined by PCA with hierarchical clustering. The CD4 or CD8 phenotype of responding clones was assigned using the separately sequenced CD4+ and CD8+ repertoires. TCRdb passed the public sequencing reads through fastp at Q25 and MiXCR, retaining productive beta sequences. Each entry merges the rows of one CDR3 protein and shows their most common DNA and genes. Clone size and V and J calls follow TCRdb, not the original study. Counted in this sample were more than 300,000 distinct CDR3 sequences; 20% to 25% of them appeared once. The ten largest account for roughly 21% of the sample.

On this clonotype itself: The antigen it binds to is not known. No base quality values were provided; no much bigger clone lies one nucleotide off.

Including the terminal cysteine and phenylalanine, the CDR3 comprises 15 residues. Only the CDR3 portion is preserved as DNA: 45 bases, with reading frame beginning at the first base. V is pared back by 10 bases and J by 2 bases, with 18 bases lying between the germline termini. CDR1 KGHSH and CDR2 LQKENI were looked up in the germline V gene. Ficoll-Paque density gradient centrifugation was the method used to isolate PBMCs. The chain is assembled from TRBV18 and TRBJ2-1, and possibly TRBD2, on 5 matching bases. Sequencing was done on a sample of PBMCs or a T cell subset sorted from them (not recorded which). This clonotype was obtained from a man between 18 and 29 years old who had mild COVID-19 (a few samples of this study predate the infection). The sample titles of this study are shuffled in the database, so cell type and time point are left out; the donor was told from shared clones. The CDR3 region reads CATSGEEVPYNEQFF. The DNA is TGTGCCACCTCCGGTGAGGAGGTTCCCTACAATGAGCAGTTCTTC.